These 23 T cell receptor beta chains were all obtained from the same sample, sequenced in a study of OX40 agonist ivuxolimab in advanced cancers. Generated by immunoSEQ multiplex PCR, the TCRdb table keeps only in-frame clones and is missing some. The profile shows 55,000 to 90,000 clones, approximately 78% of them singletons. Sample: CD4+ or CD8+ T cells sorted from blood, taken in a trial of the OX40 agonist ivuxolimab. These receptors were obtained from an adult with an advanced solid tumor such as melanoma, head and neck, liver or kidney cancer.

The rearrangement uses TRBV18 and TRBJ2-1; D not certain. Trimming removed 3 bases from V and 5 bases from J, with 5 bases in between. The CDR3 totals 12 residues. Germline CDR1 and CDR2: KGHSH and LQKENI. CDR3 region: CASSPDHNEQFF. The CDR3 DNA reads as TGTGCCAGCTCACCCGACCACAATGAGCAGTTCTTC.

This rearrangement joins TRBV5-8 to TRBJ2-3; 8 positions match TRBD2. This CDR3 spans 15 amino acids. CDR1 and CDR2 from the germline V gene are SGHTS and YDEGEE. The trim removed 4 bases at V and 0 bases at J, leaving 4 bases unmatched. The CDR3 sequence is CASSAGTRSTDTQYF. The CDR3 region has the DNA TGTGCCAGCAGCGCCGGGACTAGGAGCACAGATACGCAGTATTTT.

This clone was detected once. The CDR3 region is CASSSPNRGETEAFF. Here the CDR3 DNA reads TGTGCCAGCAGCTCTCCAAACAGGGGCGAGACTGAAGCTTTCTTT. This sequence joins TRBV7-9 and TRBJ1-1; 7 bases align to TRBD1. The CDR3 is 15 amino acids. V trimming: 4 bases; J trimming: 5 bases; junction bases outside the gene matches: 10. Germline values: CDR1 SEHNR, CDR2 FQNEAQ (reference sequence). The full variable domain, its missing parts supplied by reference TRBV7-9 and TRBJ1-1, is DTGVSQNPRHKITKRGQNVTFRCDPISEHNRLYWYRQTLGQGPEFLTYFQNEAQLEKSRLLSDRFSAERPKGSFSTLEIQRTEQGDSAMYLCASSSPNRGETEAFFGQGTRLTVV.

The chain combines TRBV28 with TRBJ1-4; no reliable D call. The CDR3 consists of 15 residues. Trimming took off 9 bases at V and 6 bases at J, with 20 bases between the two ends. Germline CDR1 reads MDHEN; CDR2 reads SYDVKM. CDR3 coding DNA: TGTGCCAGTCATGGGCAAACTAGACTCGATGAAAAACTGTTTTTT. Its protein product is CASHGQTRLDEKLFF.

The chain joins TRBV7-2 to TRBJ2-5; 10 positions match TRBD2. J was trimmed by 3 bases and V by 1 base; bases with no gene match: 5. Germline CDR1 is SGHTA and CDR2 is FQGNSA. This CDR3 has 16 amino acids. This CDR3 reads CASSLGPAGGEETQYF. The CDR3 DNA follows: TGTGCCAGCAGCTTAGGCCCAGCGGGAGGGGAAGAGACCCAGTACTTC.

The V call is TRBV7-8, the J call TRBJ1-2; D unclear. V shed 3 bases and J shed 2 bases, with 7 bases lying between them. The CDR3 is 13 residues long. The V gene's germline CDR1 is SGHVS and CDR2 FQNEAQ. The CDR3: CASSFDVNYGYTF. The CDR3 DNA reads as TGTGCCAGCAGCTTTGATGTGAACTATGGCTACACCTTC.

V is TRBV11-3 and J is TRBJ2-7; TRBD1 aligns across 11 bases. There are 15 residues in the CDR3. The germline V gene encodes CDR1 SGHNT and CDR2 YENEEA. V gave up 5 bases and J gave up 5 bases; unmatched junction bases: 8. CDR3 loop: CASSRGQGVVHEQYF. The CDR3 DNA reads TGTGCCAGCAGCAGGGGACAGGGGGTCGTCCACGAGCAGTACTTC.

The genes are TRBV5-8 and TRBJ2-1; 7 nucleotides match TRBD2. Trimming removed 5 bases from V and 2 bases from J; junction bases left unmatched: 7. The CDR3 has 15 residues. Germline V lookup: CDR1 SGHTS, CDR2 YDEGEE. CDR3 amino acids: CASRRAGLTYNEQFF. CDR3 nucleotides: TGTGCCAGCAGAAGAGCGGGGCTAACCTACAATGAGCAGTTCTTC.

This chain links TRBV6-1 with TRBJ2-2; no clear D. In germline, CDR1 is MNHNS, CDR2 SASEGT. The CDR3 is made up of 13 amino acids. The V and J ends lost 8 bases and 1 base respectively, with 8 bases between them. CDR3 nucleotides: TGTGCCAGCCGACGCGAGAACACCGGGGAGCTGTTTTTT. Amino acid sequence: CASRRENTGELFF.

CDR3 nucleotide sequence: TGTGCCAGCAGTGAGATGGGGGTTAGCAATCAGCCCCAGCATTTT. As protein: CASSEMGVSNQPQHF. This chain links TRBV2 with TRBJ1-5, with D possibly being TRBD1 (5 bases). Germline V CDR1 and CDR2: SNHLY, FYNNEI. The CDR3 totals 15 residues. V lost 3 bases and J lost 0, with 9 bases in between.

This clone turned up a few times. The chain carries TRBV2 and TRBJ2-3; D may be TRBD2 (6 bases). Trimming took 4 bases from V and 1 from J, leaving 9 bases between them. Germline V gene lookup returns CDR1 SNHLY and CDR2 FYNNEI. The CDR3 sequence is 14 residues long. In DNA form, the CDR3 reads TGTGCCAGCAGTGTGTCTAGCGGCACAGATACGCAGTATTTT. Translation gives CASSVSSGTDTQYF.

The chain couples TRBV5-4 to TRBJ2-1; 7 nucleotides match TRBD2. There are 17 residues in the CDR3. V lost 0 bases, J lost 6 bases, and 12 bases stayed unmatched. Germline V gives CDR1 SGHNT, CDR2 YYREEE (reference sequence). DNA of the CDR3: TGTGCCAGCAGCTTGGTAGCCGCGGGAGCGCCGGGCAATGAGCAGTTCTTC. It translates to CASSLVAAGAPGNEQFF.

The V gene is TRBV7-9, the J gene TRBJ1-4; no reliable D call. Trimming pared 8 bases from V and 5 bases from J, leaving 15 bases between. The CDR3 extends over 14 amino acids. Germline lookup yields CDR1 SEHNR and CDR2 FQNEAQ (reference sequence). As DNA, the CDR3 is TGTGCCAGCGCCAGGTCGGCCAGGAATGAAAAACTGTTTTTT. Protein sequence: CASARSARNEKLFF.

The rearrangement joins TRBV7-9 to TRBJ2-3; 9 bases are shared with TRBD2. The CDR3 is 16 residues long. CDR1 is SEHNR and CDR2 is FQNEAQ in the germline V gene (reference sequence). Trimming took 5 bases from V and 2 from J; bases not matched to a gene: 8. The CDR3 DNA follows: TGTGCCAGCAGCCCGCCCCAGCGGGGGGCCACAGATACGCAGTATTTT. It translates to CASSPPQRGATDTQYF. The full variable domain, completed using reference TRBV7-9 and TRBJ2-3, is DTGVSQNPRHKITKRGQNVTFRCDPISEHNRLYWYRQTLGQGPEFLTYFQNEAQLEKSRLLSDRFSAERPKGSFSTLEIQRTEQGDSAMYLCASSPPQRGATDTQYFGPGTRLTVL.

This clone has a single count. The J gene is TRBJ2-1, the V gene TRBV2, with 12 bases fitting TRBD2. The germline gives CDR1 SNHLY, CDR2 FYNNEI. V dropped 6 bases and J dropped 13; count of bases not matched to a gene: 7. This CDR3 is 13 amino acids long. For the CDR3, the DNA is TGTGCCAGCAGGCTAGCGGGAGGGCCCCGTCAGTTCTTC. As protein: CASRLAGGPRQFF.

This clone is a singleton in its sample. The CDR3 nucleotides are TGTGCCAGCAGCTTCCCGGCGGGACATAGCACAGATACGCAGTATTTT. Its protein product is CASSFPAGHSTDTQYF. The chain employs TRBV5-4 and TRBJ2-3; D possibly uses TRBD1 or TRBD2 (6 bases each). CDR3 length: 16 residues. V was cut by 2 bases and J by 0 bases, with 13 bases left in between. Germline V gene data show CDR1 as SGHNT and CDR2 as YYREEE (reference sequence).

The genes are TRBV18 and TRBJ2-1, with 10 bases identical to TRBD2. J was trimmed by 8 bases and V by 5 bases; bases with no gene match: 12. The CDR3 has 16 amino acids. Germline V gene lookup returns CDR1 KGHSH and CDR2 LQKENI. CDR3 nucleotides: TGTGCCAGCTCAAGAGAAGCGGGAGGGCCCGTCTATGAGCAGTTCTTC. Translating it yields CASSREAGGPVYEQFF.

The genes are TRBV5-1 and TRBJ2-3; D might be TRBD2 (7 bases). The CDR3 runs 14 residues. With 2 bases removed from V and 6 bases from J, the gap between germline ends came to 13 bases. The germline V gene has CDR1 SGHRS and CDR2 YFSETQ. This chain's CDR3 is CASSLTGGPDTQYF. The CDR3 DNA sequence: TGCGCCAGCAGCTTAACGGGGGGCCCGGATACGCAGTATTTT. Full variable domain (remainder filled in from reference TRBV5-1 and TRBJ2-3): KAGVTQTPRYLIKTRGQQVTLSCSPISGHRSVSWYQQTPGQGLQFLFEYFSETQRNKGNFPGRFSGRQFSNSRSEMNVSTLELGDSALYLCASSLTGGPDTQYFGPGTRLTVL.

On this clone: At the DNA level, this CDR3 is encoded by other sequences in the same sample as well. The CDR3 sequence: CASSLWGQPQHF. As DNA, the CDR3 is TGTGCCAGCAGTTTATGGGGTCAGCCCCAGCATTTT. The V gene is TRBV28, the J gene TRBJ1-5; unclear D gene. CDR1 and CDR2 (germline): MDHEN, SYDVKM. The CDR3 has 12 residues. V was pared by 0 bases and J by 6 bases, with 3 bases between.

This clone was picked up a small number of times. The chain combines TRBV1 with TRBJ2-7; TRBD2 reflects the table's D call only, with no check against the DNA. TRBV1 is a recognized pseudogene. The CDR3 is 15 residues long. CDR3 DNA sequence: TGCACCAGCAGCCAAGCCCCGGGGAATAAGCACGAGCAGTACTTC. Its protein is CTSSQAPGNKHEQYF.

The chain is built from TRBV6-1 and TRBJ2-2, with TRBD1 matching 7 bases. The CDR3 totals 15 residues. The V gene's germline CDR1 is MNHNS and CDR2 SASEGT. The V and J ends lost 7 bases and 2 bases, in that order; junction bases with no gene match: 7. DNA for the CDR3: TGTGCCAGCACTCGGGACAGCCCAAACACCGGGGAGCTGTTTTTT. Amino acid sequence: CASTRDSPNTGELFF.

This clone came up a few times. The CDR3 does not close with the conserved phenylalanine or tryptophan, likely indicating a read error. The limits of the CDR3 on the DNA are not certain, so only TCRdb's listed CDR3 is given. The CDR3: CASRSGTGMLLTEL. This rearrangement joins TRBV5-6 to TRBJ1-2. CDR1 is SGHDT, CDR2 YYEEEE, per germline. The CDR3 adds up to 14 amino acids, both ends counted.

V is TRBV19 and J is TRBJ2-1, with TRBD2 matching over 8 bases. The germline gives CDR1 LNHDA, CDR2 SQIVND (reference sequence). V shed 1 base and J 5 bases; nucleotides not matched to a gene: 10. CDR3 size: 17 residues. DNA of the CDR3: TGTGCCAGTAGTATAGGGAGATATAGCGGGGCTAACAATGAGCAGTTCTTC. It specifies CASSIGRYSGANNEQFF.